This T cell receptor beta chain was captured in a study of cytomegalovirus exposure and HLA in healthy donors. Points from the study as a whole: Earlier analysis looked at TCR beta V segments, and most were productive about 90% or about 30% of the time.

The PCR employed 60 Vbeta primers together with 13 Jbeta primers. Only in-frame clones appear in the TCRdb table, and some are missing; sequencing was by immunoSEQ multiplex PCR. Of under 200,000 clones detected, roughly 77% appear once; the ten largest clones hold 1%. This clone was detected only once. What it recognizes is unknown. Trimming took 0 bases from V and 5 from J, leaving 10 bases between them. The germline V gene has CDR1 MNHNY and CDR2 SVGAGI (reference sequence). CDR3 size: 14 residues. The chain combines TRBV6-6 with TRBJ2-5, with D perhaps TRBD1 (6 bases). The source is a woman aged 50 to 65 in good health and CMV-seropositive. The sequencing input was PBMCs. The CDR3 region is CASSYSRQGETQYF. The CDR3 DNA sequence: TGTGCCAGCAGTTACTCGAGGCAGGGGGAGACCCAGTACTTC.